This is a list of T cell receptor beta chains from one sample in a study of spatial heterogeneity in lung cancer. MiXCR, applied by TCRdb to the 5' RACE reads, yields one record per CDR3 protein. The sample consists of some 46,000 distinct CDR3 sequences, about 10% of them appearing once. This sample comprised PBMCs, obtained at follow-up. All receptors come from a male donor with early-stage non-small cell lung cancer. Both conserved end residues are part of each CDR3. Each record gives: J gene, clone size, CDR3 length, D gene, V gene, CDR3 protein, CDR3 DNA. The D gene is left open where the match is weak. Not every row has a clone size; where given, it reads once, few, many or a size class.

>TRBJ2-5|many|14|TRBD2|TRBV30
CAWSVAGPQETQYF
TGTGCCTGGAGTGTAGCGGGGCCCCAGGAGACCCAGTACTTC
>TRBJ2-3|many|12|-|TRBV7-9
CASSLTADTQYF
TGTGCCAGCAGCTTGACCGCAGATACGCAGTATTTT
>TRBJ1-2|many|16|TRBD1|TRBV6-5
CASSLERDRVFYGYTF
TGTGCCAGCAGTCTAGAAAGGGACAGGGTATTCTATGGCTACACCTTC
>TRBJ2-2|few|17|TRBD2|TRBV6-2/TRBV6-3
CASSYRGGRLNTGELFF
TGTGCCAGCAGTTACCGGGGGGGCCGACTGAACACCGGGGAGCTGTTTTTT
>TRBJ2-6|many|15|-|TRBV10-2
CATQFTAIGANVLTF
TGCGCCACCCAGTTTACAGCGATCGGGGCCAACGTCCTGACTTTC
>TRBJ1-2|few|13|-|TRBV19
CASSDTRSRGYTF
TGTGCCAGTAGTGATACGAGGAGTCGCGGCTACACCTTC
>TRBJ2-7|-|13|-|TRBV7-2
CASSFGRTYEQYF
TGTGCCAGCAGCTTTGGTCGGACCTACGAGCAGTACTTC
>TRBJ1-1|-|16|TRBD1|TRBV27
CASSHWTGNMNTEAFF
TGTGCCAGCTCCCACTGGACAGGGAACATGAACACTGAAGCTTTCTTT
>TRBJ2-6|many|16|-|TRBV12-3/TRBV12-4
CASSARLLSGANVLTF
TGTGCCAGCAGTGCTAGACTGCTCTCTGGGGCCAACGTCCTGACTTTC
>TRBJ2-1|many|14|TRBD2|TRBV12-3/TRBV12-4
CASSPSGRVDEQFF
TGTGCCAGCAGTCCCAGCGGGAGGGTCGATGAGCAGTTCTTC
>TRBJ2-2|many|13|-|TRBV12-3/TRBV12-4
CASSLSSPGELFF
TGTGCCAGCAGTTTAAGTTCTCCCGGGGAGCTGTTTTTT
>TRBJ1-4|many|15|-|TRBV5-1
CASSSREGSNEKLFF
TGCGCCAGCAGCTCCCGGGAGGGGTCTAATGAAAAACTGTTTTTT
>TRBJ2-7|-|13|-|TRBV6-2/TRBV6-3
CASSYNPGYEQYF
TGTGCCAGCAGTTACAATCCCGGCTACGAGCAGTACTTC
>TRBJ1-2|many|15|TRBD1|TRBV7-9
CASSLEGAPNYGYTF
TGTGCCAGCAGCTTAGAGGGGGCCCCGAACTATGGCTACACCTTC
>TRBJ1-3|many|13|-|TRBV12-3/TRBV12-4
CASTGQIRNTIYF
TGTGCCAGCACCGGACAGATCCGAAACACCATATATTTT
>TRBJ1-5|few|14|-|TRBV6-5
CATASGDGDQSQHF
TGTGCCACCGCTTCGGGGGACGGGGATCAGTCCCAGCATTTT
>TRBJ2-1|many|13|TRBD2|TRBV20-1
CSAVGRGYHEQFF
TGCAGTGCCGTAGGGCGGGGGTACCATGAGCAGTTCTTC
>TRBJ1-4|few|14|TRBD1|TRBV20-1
CSAPRDRLNEKLFF
TGCAGTGCGCCCCGGGACAGGCTTAATGAAAAACTGTTTTTT
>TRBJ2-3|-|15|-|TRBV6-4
CASSEGGTSTDTQYF
TGTGCCAGCAGTGAAGGGGGAACTAGCACAGATACGCAGTATTTT
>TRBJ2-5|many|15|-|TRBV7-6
CASSIKPIPLETQYF
TGTGCCAGCAGCATTAAACCAATACCTCTAGAGACCCAGTACTTC
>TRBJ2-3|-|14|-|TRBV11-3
CASSLGLSSGGQYF
TGTGCCAGCAGCTTAGGACTGTCCAGCGGCGGGCAGTATTTT
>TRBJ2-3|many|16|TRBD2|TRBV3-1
CASSQAMAGGPNTQYF
TGTGCCAGCAGCCAAGCGATGGCGGGAGGGCCGAATACGCAGTATTTT
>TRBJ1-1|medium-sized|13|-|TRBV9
CASSVVTGSEAFF
TGTGCCAGCAGCGTAGTAACAGGGTCCGAAGCTTTCTTT
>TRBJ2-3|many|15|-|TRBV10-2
CASCRGNQRTDTQYF
TGCGCCAGCTGTCGTGGTAATCAGCGCACAGATACGCAGTATTTT
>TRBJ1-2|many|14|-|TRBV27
CASSPTLQTYGYTF
TGTGCCAGCAGTCCGACCCTCCAGACCTATGGCTACACCTTC
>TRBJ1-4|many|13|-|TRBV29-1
CSVETGRGEKLFF
TGCAGCGTTGAAACAGGGCGGGGTGAAAAACTGTTTTTT
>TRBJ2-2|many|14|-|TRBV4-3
CASSQGPNTGELFF
TGCGCCAGCAGCCAAGGACCGAACACCGGGGAGCTGTTTTTT
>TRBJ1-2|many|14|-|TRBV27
CASSSRQFNYGYTF
TGTGCCAGCAGTTCCCGACAGTTCAACTATGGCTACACCTTC
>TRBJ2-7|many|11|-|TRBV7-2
CASSSIDEQYF
TGTGCCAGCAGCTCCATTGACGAGCAGTACTTC
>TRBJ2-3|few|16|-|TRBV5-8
CASSSTLRTSPDTQYF
TGTGCCAGCAGTTCCACCCTTCGGACCTCCCCAGATACGCAGTATTTT
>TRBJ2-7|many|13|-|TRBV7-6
CASSLAEGYEQYF
TGTGCCAGCAGCTTAGCAGAGGGCTACGAGCAGTACTTC
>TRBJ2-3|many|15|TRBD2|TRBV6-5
CASSYSGGPTDTQYF
TGTGCCAGCAGTTACTCGGGAGGGCCGACAGATACGCAGTATTTT
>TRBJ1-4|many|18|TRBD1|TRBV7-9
CASSLVREGTGRGEKLFF
TGTGCCAGCAGCCTCGTTAGGGAGGGGACAGGACGAGGTGAAAAACTGTTTTTT
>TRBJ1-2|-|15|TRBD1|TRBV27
CASRPGQGWNYGYTF
TGTGCCAGCAGACCCGGACAGGGGTGGAACTATGGCTACACCTTC
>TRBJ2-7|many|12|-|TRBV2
CASRGEGREQYF
TGTGCCAGCAGAGGAGAAGGTCGCGAGCAGTACTTC
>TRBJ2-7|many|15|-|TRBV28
CASSPSSGAVYEQYF
TGTGCCAGCAGTCCATCCTCGGGGGCTGTCTATGAGCAGTACTTC
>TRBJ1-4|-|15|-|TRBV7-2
CASSLDPARNEKLFF
TGTGCCAGCAGCTTGGACCCAGCTCGAAATGAAAAACTGTTTTTT
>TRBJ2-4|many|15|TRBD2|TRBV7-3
CASSPERGGGNIQYF
TGTGCCAGCAGCCCCGAGCGGGGAGGCGGAAACATTCAGTACTTC
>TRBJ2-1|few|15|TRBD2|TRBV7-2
CASAPRTSGYNEQFF
TGTGCCAGCGCCCCCCGGACTAGCGGGTACAATGAGCAGTTCTTC
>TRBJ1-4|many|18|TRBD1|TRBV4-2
CASSQVRPLGQGSEKLFF
TGTGCCAGCAGCCAAGTGCGACCCTTAGGACAGGGAAGTGAAAAACTGTTTTTT
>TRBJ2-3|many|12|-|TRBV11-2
CASSHLTDTQYF
TGTGCCAGCAGCCACCTCACAGATACGCAGTATTTT
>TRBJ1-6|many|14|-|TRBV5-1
CASSPGGSNSPLHF
TGCGCCAGCAGCCCGGGGGGTTCTAATTCACCCCTCCACTTT
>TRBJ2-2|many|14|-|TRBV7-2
CASSLAFGTGELFF
TGTGCCAGCAGCTTAGCGTTTGGGACCGGGGAGCTGTTTTTT
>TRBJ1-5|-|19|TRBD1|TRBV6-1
CASSDPDRGQRISNQPQHF
TGTGCCAGCAGTGACCCGGACAGGGGGCAAAGGATAAGCAATCAGCCCCAGCATTTT
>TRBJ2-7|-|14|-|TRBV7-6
CASSSGTLIYEQYF
TGTGCCAGCAGCTCAGGGACCCTCATCTACGAGCAGTACTTC
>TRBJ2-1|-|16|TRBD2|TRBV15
CATSSRRGGSYNEQFF
TGTGCCACCAGCAGTAGACGGGGGGGCTCCTACAATGAGCAGTTCTTC
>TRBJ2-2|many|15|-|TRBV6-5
CASSYKGRNTGELFF
TGTGCCAGCAGTTACAAGGGGCGGAACACCGGGGAGCTGTTTTTT